This is a list of T cell receptor beta chains from one sample in a study of blood T cell repertoires in COVID-19. Sequencing used immunoSEQ multiplex PCR; TCRdb keeps in-frame clones, though not all of them. The data hold some 110,000 clones, with 80% to 85% observed a single time. The sequencing input was PBMCs or T cells enriched from blood (not recorded which). The receptors were gathered from a woman in her 30s who had recovered from COVID-19. CDR3s include the opening cysteine and the closing phenylalanine or tryptophan. Each record gives: J gene, D gene, V gene, clone size, CDR3 DNA, CDR3 protein. The D gene is left open where the match is weak. A row's size may be missing; if present it is once, few, many or a size class.

j_call: TRBJ2-7; d_call: TRBD2; v_call: TRBV5-5; clone_size: NA; cdr3_nt: TGTGCCAGCAGCGTGGGACTAGCGGGAGTAGTCTACGAGCAGTACTTC; cdr3_aa: CASSVGLAGVVYEQYF
j_call: TRBJ1-5; d_call: NA; v_call: TRBV18; clone_size: NA; cdr3_nt: TGTGCCAGCTCACCAGCAGGGTTCAATCAGCCCCAGCATTTT; cdr3_aa: CASSPAGFNQPQHF
j_call: TRBJ2-7; d_call: TRBD2; v_call: TRBV5-1; clone_size: few; cdr3_nt: TGCGCCAGCAGCCCACTAGCGGGAGGGCCTTACGAGCAGTACTTC; cdr3_aa: CASSPLAGGPYEQYF
j_call: TRBJ1-1; d_call: NA; v_call: TRBV5-6; clone_size: NA; cdr3_nt: TGTGCCAGCAGCCCGGTAGGGGGTAGGACTGAAGCTTTCTTT; cdr3_aa: CASSPVGGRTEAFF
j_call: TRBJ2-7; d_call: NA; v_call: TRBV7-8; clone_size: NA; cdr3_nt: TGTGCCAGCAGCTTAGGTTTACAGATCTACGAGCAGTACTTC; cdr3_aa: CASSLGLQIYEQYF
j_call: TRBJ2-4; d_call: TRBD2; v_call: TRBV28; clone_size: NA; cdr3_nt: TGTGCCAGCAGTTTGCGGGGGTCCCCCAAAAACATTCAGTACTTC; cdr3_aa: CASSLRGSPKNIQYF
j_call: TRBJ1-3; d_call: NA; v_call: TRBV28; clone_size: NA; cdr3_nt: TGTGCCAGCAGTTCCTCCTTACTGCGTTGGGGGGGGAGCTCTGGAAACACCATATATTTT; cdr3_aa: CASSSSLLRWGGSSGNTIYF
j_call: TRBJ1-1; d_call: NA; v_call: TRBV27; clone_size: NA; cdr3_nt: TGTGCCAGCAGTTTAGGACTTTTGAACACTGAAGCTTTCTTT; cdr3_aa: CASSLGLLNTEAFF
j_call: TRBJ2-7; d_call: TRBD2; v_call: TRBV13; clone_size: NA; cdr3_nt: TGTGCCAGCAGCTTCGTGGCGGGAGATTGGGACTTC; cdr3_aa: CASSFVAGDWDF
j_call: TRBJ1-1; d_call: NA; v_call: TRBV4-3; clone_size: NA; cdr3_nt: TGCGCCAGCAGCCAAGATTGGAGGGGCACTGAAGCTTTCTTT; cdr3_aa: CASSQDWRGTEAFF
j_call: TRBJ2-2; d_call: TRBD2; v_call: TRBV13; clone_size: NA; cdr3_nt: TGTGCCAGCAGCCTCCTCGGACTAGCGTCCACCGGGGAGCTGTTTTTT; cdr3_aa: CASSLLGLASTGELFF
j_call: TRBJ2-1; d_call: TRBD2; v_call: TRBV7-2; clone_size: NA; cdr3_nt: TGTGCCAGCAGCTTAGGAGGTAGCGGGAATCTAGATGAGCAGTTCTTC; cdr3_aa: CASSLGGSGNLDEQFF
j_call: TRBJ2-6; d_call: NA; v_call: TRBV30; clone_size: NA; cdr3_nt: TGTGCCTGGAGTGTAAACTCGGGTGCCGGGGCCAACGTCCTGACTTTC; cdr3_aa: CAWSVNSGAGANVLTF
j_call: TRBJ2-7; d_call: NA; v_call: TRBV27; clone_size: NA; cdr3_nt: TGTGCCAGCAGTTTTACAGGGAGGGGCTACGAGCAGTACTTC; cdr3_aa: CASSFTGRGYEQYF
j_call: TRBJ2-3; d_call: TRBD2; v_call: TRBV7-2; clone_size: once; cdr3_nt: TGTGCCAGCAGCGTAGCCGGGACTAGCGTTCCCACAGATACGCAGTATTTT; cdr3_aa: CASSVAGTSVPTDTQYF
j_call: TRBJ1-5; d_call: NA; v_call: TRBV11-2; clone_size: NA; cdr3_nt: TGTGCCAGCAGCTTAGGCGACAGTAGCAATCAGCCCCAGCATTTT; cdr3_aa: CASSLGDSSNQPQHF
j_call: TRBJ1-1; d_call: TRBD1; v_call: TRBV3-1/TRBV3-2; clone_size: NA; cdr3_nt: TGTGCCAGCAGACTCAACTGGGGACAGAAGAACACTGAAGCTTTCTTT; cdr3_aa: CASRLNWGQKNTEAFF
j_call: TRBJ2-3; d_call: NA; v_call: TRBV11-3; clone_size: NA; cdr3_nt: TGTGCCAGCAGCCAAGGGGCCAGCACAGATACGCAGTATTTT; cdr3_aa: CASSQGASTDTQYF
j_call: TRBJ2-1; d_call: TRBD2; v_call: TRBV11-3; clone_size: NA; cdr3_nt: TGTGCCAGCAGCCAACTAGCGGGAGATTACAATGAGCAGTTCTTC; cdr3_aa: CASSQLAGDYNEQFF
j_call: TRBJ2-5; d_call: TRBD2; v_call: TRBV10-3; clone_size: NA; cdr3_nt: TGTGCCATCAGTTGGACTAGGGGCGAGACCCAGTACTTC; cdr3_aa: CAISWTRGETQYF
j_call: TRBJ1-5; d_call: NA; v_call: TRBV28; clone_size: NA; cdr3_nt: TGTGCCAGCAGTAAACCTGCGGGGGCAAATCAGCCCCAGCATTTT; cdr3_aa: CASSKPAGANQPQHF
j_call: TRBJ2-7; d_call: NA; v_call: TRBV7-2; clone_size: NA; cdr3_nt: TGTGCCAGCAGCTTCCCTCCCAGCGAGCAGTACTTC; cdr3_aa: CASSFPPSEQYF
j_call: TRBJ2-1; d_call: TRBD2; v_call: TRBV3-1/TRBV3-2; clone_size: NA; cdr3_nt: TGTGCCAGCAGCCAAGATCCGGGACTAGCGGGAGATGAGCAGTTCTTC; cdr3_aa: CASSQDPGLAGDEQFF
j_call: TRBJ2-4; d_call: NA; v_call: TRBV7-2; clone_size: NA; cdr3_nt: TGTGCCAGCAGCTTTATACCCCGAGACATTCAGTACTTC; cdr3_aa: CASSFIPRDIQYF
j_call: TRBJ1-2; d_call: TRBD1; v_call: TRBV4-2; clone_size: NA; cdr3_nt: TGTGCCAGCAGCCAGGAGTCCGGGACAGGGTCCAGCACCTTC; cdr3_aa: CASSQESGTGSSTF
j_call: TRBJ1-2; d_call: NA; v_call: TRBV28; clone_size: NA; cdr3_nt: TGTGCCAGCAGTTCGCACGAACAGGGAGGCTACACCTTC; cdr3_aa: CASSSHEQGGYTF
j_call: TRBJ1-3; d_call: TRBD1; v_call: TRBV7-2; clone_size: NA; cdr3_nt: TGTGCCAGCAGCCCGAGACAGGGGGCGAGGGGAAACACCATATATTTT; cdr3_aa: CASSPRQGARGNTIYF
j_call: TRBJ1-6; d_call: NA; v_call: TRBV28; clone_size: NA; cdr3_nt: TGTGCCAGCAAGTTGACAGGAAATTCACCCCTCCACTTT; cdr3_aa: CASKLTGNSPLHF
j_call: TRBJ2-7; d_call: TRBD2; v_call: TRBV3-1/TRBV3-2; clone_size: many; cdr3_nt: TGTGCCAGCAGCCAAGGAATGACTAGCATCGAGCAGTACTTC; cdr3_aa: CASSQGMTSIEQYF
j_call: TRBJ2-2; d_call: TRBD2; v_call: TRBV2; clone_size: NA; cdr3_nt: TGTGCCAGCAGTGATCCGGGACTAAACACCGGGGAGCTGTTTTTT; cdr3_aa: CASSDPGLNTGELFF
j_call: TRBJ2-7; d_call: TRBD1; v_call: TRBV5-1; clone_size: few; cdr3_nt: TGCGCCAGCAGCTTAGGACAGGGGGGCTCCTACGAGCAGTACTTC; cdr3_aa: CASSLGQGGSYEQYF
j_call: TRBJ2-1; d_call: NA; v_call: TRBV12-3/TRBV12-4; clone_size: NA; cdr3_nt: TGTGCCAGCAGTTCCCAGGGTAAGCAGTTCTTC; cdr3_aa: CASSSQGKQFF
j_call: TRBJ2-4; d_call: TRBD1; v_call: TRBV30; clone_size: once; cdr3_nt: TGTGCCTGGAGGGCAGGGGGTCATTGGGACATTCAGTACTTC; cdr3_aa: CAWRAGGHWDIQYF
j_call: TRBJ2-5; d_call: TRBD1; v_call: TRBV25-1; clone_size: NA; cdr3_nt: TGTGCCAGCAGTTCGGACAGGGGGTTAGGAGAGACCCAGTACTTC; cdr3_aa: CASSSDRGLGETQYF
j_call: TRBJ1-2; d_call: NA; v_call: TRBV28; clone_size: NA; cdr3_nt: TGTGCCAGCAGTTCCACTGGTAGCCCGTTGCTCTATGGCTACACCTTC; cdr3_aa: CASSSTGSPLLYGYTF
j_call: TRBJ2-5; d_call: NA; v_call: TRBV7-9; clone_size: NA; cdr3_nt: TGTGCCAGCAGCTCCGGGACAAAGGAGGAGACCCAGTACTTC; cdr3_aa: CASSSGTKEETQYF
j_call: TRBJ1-1; d_call: TRBD1; v_call: TRBV2; clone_size: once; cdr3_nt: TGTGCCAGCAGGGTAGACAGGGGGACTGAAGCTTTCTTT; cdr3_aa: CASRVDRGTEAFF
j_call: TRBJ2-5; d_call: NA; v_call: TRBV18; clone_size: NA; cdr3_nt: TGTGCCAGCTCACCTTTGAAGGGAGGTGAAGAGACCCAGTACTTC; cdr3_aa: CASSPLKGGEETQYF
j_call: TRBJ1-2; d_call: TRBD1; v_call: TRBV4-1; clone_size: NA; cdr3_nt: TGCGCCAGCAGCCAAGGGCACAGGGGCTATGGCTACACCTTC; cdr3_aa: CASSQGHRGYGYTF
j_call: TRBJ1-3; d_call: NA; v_call: TRBV10-3; clone_size: once; cdr3_nt: TGTGCCATCAGGCCTCTCACAGGCAACACCATATATTTT; cdr3_aa: CAIRPLTGNTIYF
j_call: TRBJ2-2; d_call: NA; v_call: TRBV29-1; clone_size: NA; cdr3_nt: TGCAGCGTTGAGTGGCGGGCGCCCGGGGAGCTGTTTTTT; cdr3_aa: CSVEWRAPGELFF
j_call: TRBJ2-5; d_call: TRBD2; v_call: TRBV19; clone_size: NA; cdr3_nt: TGTGCCAGCAGGGACTACCGCCAAGAGACCCAGTACTTC; cdr3_aa: CASRDYRQETQYF
j_call: TRBJ2-7; d_call: NA; v_call: TRBV6-4; clone_size: NA; cdr3_nt: TGTGCCAGCACCACCGGGACACACTACGAGCAGTACTTC; cdr3_aa: CASTTGTHYEQYF
j_call: TRBJ2-1; d_call: TRBD2; v_call: TRBV29-1; clone_size: NA; cdr3_nt: TGCAGCGTTGGGACTAGCGGATTCCCGAGCTCCTACAATGAGCAGTTCTTC; cdr3_aa: CSVGTSGFPSSYNEQFF
j_call: TRBJ1-1; d_call: TRBD1; v_call: TRBV9; clone_size: NA; cdr3_nt: TGTGCCAGCAGCGTATTGGGAGCGGGACAGGCAAAATGGGACACTGAAGCTTTCTTT; cdr3_aa: CASSVLGAGQAKWDTEAFF
j_call: TRBJ1-2; d_call: NA; v_call: TRBV28; clone_size: NA; cdr3_nt: NA; cdr3_aa: CASNPWGPGTGGRNTF
j_call: TRBJ1-2; d_call: TRBD1; v_call: TRBV5-8; clone_size: once; cdr3_nt: TGTGCCAGCAGCCCCCCTCCACCGGGACAGAAAAACTATGGCTACACCTTC; cdr3_aa: CASSPPPPGQKNYGYTF
j_call: TRBJ2-7; d_call: TRBD1; v_call: TRBV5-4; clone_size: NA; cdr3_nt: TGTGCCAGCAGCACCGGGACAGGGGCCGAGCAGTACTTC; cdr3_aa: CASSTGTGAEQYF
j_call: TRBJ2-3; d_call: TRBD1; v_call: TRBV6-2/TRBV6-3; clone_size: once; cdr3_nt: TGTGCCAGCAGCCGATCGGACAGGGGCACAGATACGCAGTATTTT; cdr3_aa: CASSRSDRGTDTQYF
j_call: TRBJ2-7; d_call: TRBD2; v_call: TRBV7-8; clone_size: NA; cdr3_nt: TGTGCCAGCAGCCCTTTGGGGACTAGCGGGTTTTACGACGAGCAGTACTTC; cdr3_aa: CASSPLGTSGFYDEQYF
j_call: TRBJ2-2; d_call: TRBD2; v_call: TRBV7-3; clone_size: NA; cdr3_nt: TGTGCCAGCAGCTTAACGGCTAGCGGGACGACCGGGGAGCTGTTTTTT; cdr3_aa: CASSLTASGTTGELFF
j_call: TRBJ2-2; d_call: TRBD2; v_call: TRBV6-4; clone_size: NA; cdr3_nt: TGTGCCAGCAGTGAAGCTAGCGGTAACACCGGGGAGCTGTTTTTT; cdr3_aa: CASSEASGNTGELFF
j_call: TRBJ2-2; d_call: TRBD1; v_call: TRBV7-9; clone_size: NA; cdr3_nt: TGTGCCAGCTTGAGGGGGACAGGCGGGGAGCTGTTTTTT; cdr3_aa: CASLRGTGGELFF
j_call: TRBJ2-7; d_call: NA; v_call: TRBV4-1; clone_size: NA; cdr3_nt: TGCGCCAGCAGCCAAGTCAGACAGGTCCACGAGCAGTACTTC; cdr3_aa: CASSQVRQVHEQYF
j_call: TRBJ1-3; d_call: NA; v_call: TRBV28; clone_size: NA; cdr3_nt: TGTGCCAGCAGTCTCTCAGGGGCCGGAAACACCATATATTTT; cdr3_aa: CASSLSGAGNTIYF
j_call: TRBJ1-4; d_call: NA; v_call: TRBV6-5; clone_size: NA; cdr3_nt: TGTGCCAGCAGACCATGGGGGGAGGAAAAACTGTTTTTT; cdr3_aa: CASRPWGEEKLFF
j_call: TRBJ1-1; d_call: NA; v_call: TRBV2; clone_size: NA; cdr3_nt: TGTGCCAGCAGTGAAAGGGGGTACACTGAAGCTTTCTTT; cdr3_aa: CASSERGYTEAFF
j_call: TRBJ2-1; d_call: TRBD1; v_call: TRBV5-6; clone_size: NA; cdr3_nt: TGTGCCAGCAGCTTACAGGGGGCGGATGAGCAGTTCTTC; cdr3_aa: CASSLQGADEQFF
j_call: TRBJ1-6; d_call: TRBD1; v_call: TRBV11-2; clone_size: NA; cdr3_nt: TGTGCCAGCAGGTCCACAGGGGGCTTTAATTCACCCCTCCACTTT; cdr3_aa: CASRSTGGFNSPLHF
j_call: TRBJ1-2; d_call: NA; v_call: TRBV11-2; clone_size: NA; cdr3_nt: TGTGCCAGCAGCTCCGTGGGAGGGGACTATGGCTACACCTTC; cdr3_aa: CASSSVGGDYGYTF